The clone carrying this T cell receptor beta chain occurred a few times. Its specificity is not known. Primers for the PCR totalled 60 Vbeta and 13 Jbeta. TCRdb keeps only in-frame clones here, not all; method: immunoSEQ multiplex PCR. The sample holds 210,000 or so clones; approximately 80% are singletons and the top ten take more than 0.6%. This record comes from a study of cytomegalovirus exposure and HLA in healthy donors. Whole-study results and caveats: The study flagged fewer than 200 TCR beta chains as cytomegalovirus-associated. Most CMV-associated TCR beta chains appeared HLA-restricted in a later analysis.

V dropped 8 bases and J dropped 1 base, with 5 bases sitting between them. Germline-derived CDR1 and CDR2 are ENHRY and SYGVKD. CDR3 length: 11 amino acids. The chain uses TRBV10-3 and TRBJ1-1; D gene unclear. The receptor was derived from a boy between 2 and 10 years old in good health and CMV-seronegative. Sequenced: PBMCs. CDR3 DNA sequence: TGTGCCATCTCTTCGAACACTGAAGCTTTCTTT. It is translated as CAISSNTEAFF.